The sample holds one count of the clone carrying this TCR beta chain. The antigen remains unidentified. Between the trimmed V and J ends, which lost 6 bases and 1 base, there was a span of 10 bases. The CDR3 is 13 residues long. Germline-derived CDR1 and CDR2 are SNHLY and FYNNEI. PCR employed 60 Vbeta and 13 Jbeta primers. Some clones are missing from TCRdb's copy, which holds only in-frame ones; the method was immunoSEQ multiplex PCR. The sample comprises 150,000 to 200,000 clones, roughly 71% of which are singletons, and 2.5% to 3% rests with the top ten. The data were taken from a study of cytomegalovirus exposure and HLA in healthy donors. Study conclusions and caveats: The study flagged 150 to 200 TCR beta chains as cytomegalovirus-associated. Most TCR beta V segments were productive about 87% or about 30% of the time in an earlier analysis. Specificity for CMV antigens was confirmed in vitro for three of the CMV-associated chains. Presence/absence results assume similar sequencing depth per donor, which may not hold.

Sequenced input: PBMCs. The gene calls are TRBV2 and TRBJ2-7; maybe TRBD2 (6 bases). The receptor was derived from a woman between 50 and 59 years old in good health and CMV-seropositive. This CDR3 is CASRNGGSYEQYF. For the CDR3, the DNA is TGTGCCAGCAGAAACGGGGGATCCTACGAGCAGTACTTC.